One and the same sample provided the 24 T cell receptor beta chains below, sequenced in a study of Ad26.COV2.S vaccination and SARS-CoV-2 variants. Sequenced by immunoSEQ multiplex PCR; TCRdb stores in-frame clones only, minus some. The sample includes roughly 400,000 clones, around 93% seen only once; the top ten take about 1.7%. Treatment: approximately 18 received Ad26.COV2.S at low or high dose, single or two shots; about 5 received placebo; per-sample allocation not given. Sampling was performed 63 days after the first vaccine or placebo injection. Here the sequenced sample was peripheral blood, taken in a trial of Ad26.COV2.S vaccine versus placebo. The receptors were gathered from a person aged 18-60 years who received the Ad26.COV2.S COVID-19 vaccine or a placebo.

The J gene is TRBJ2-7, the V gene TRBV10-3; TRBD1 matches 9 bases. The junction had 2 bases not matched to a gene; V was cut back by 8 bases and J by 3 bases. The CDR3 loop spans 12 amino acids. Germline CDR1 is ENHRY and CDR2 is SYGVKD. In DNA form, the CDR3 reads TGTGCCATCGGGACAGGGAACTACGAGCAGTACTTC. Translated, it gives CAIGTGNYEQYF.

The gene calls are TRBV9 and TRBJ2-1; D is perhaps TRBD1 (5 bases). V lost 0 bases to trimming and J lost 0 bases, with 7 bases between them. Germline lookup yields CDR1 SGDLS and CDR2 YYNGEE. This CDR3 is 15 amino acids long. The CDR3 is CASSVVTGSYNEQFF. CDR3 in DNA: TGTGCCAGCAGCGTAGTCACAGGCTCCTACAATGAGCAGTTCTTC.

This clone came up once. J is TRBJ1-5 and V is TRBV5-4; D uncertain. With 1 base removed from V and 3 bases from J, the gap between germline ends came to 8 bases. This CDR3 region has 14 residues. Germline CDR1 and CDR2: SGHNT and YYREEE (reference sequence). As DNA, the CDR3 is TGTGCCAGCAGCTTGATGGGGATCAATCAGCCCCAGCATTTT. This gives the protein CASSLMGINQPQHF.

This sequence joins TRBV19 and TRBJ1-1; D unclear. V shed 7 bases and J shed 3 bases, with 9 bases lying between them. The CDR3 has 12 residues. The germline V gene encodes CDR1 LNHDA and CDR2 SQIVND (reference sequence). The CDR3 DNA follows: TGTGCCAGTATCTGGGGAGACACTGAAGCTTTCTTT. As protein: CASIWGDTEAFF.

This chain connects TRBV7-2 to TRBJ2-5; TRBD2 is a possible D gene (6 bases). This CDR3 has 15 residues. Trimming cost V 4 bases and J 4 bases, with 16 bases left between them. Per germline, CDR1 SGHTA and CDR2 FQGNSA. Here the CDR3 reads CASSSTTWGVETQYF. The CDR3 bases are TGTGCCAGCAGCTCTACTACGTGGGGGGTAGAGACCCAGTACTTC.

The CDR3 DNA reads as TGCGCCAGCAGCCAAATCTCTTGGGGTAGATTGTATGGCTACACCTTC. It encodes CASSQISWGRLYGYTF. This sequence joins TRBV4-3 and TRBJ1-2, with unresolved D. CDR1 and CDR2 (germline): LGHNA, YSLEER. Trimming took off 2 bases at V and 5 bases at J, with 18 bases between the two ends. The CDR3 sequence is 16 residues long.

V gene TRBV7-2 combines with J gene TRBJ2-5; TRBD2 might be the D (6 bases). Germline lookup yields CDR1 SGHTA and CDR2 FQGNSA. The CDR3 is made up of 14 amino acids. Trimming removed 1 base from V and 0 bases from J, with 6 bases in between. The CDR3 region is CASSLGGDQETQYF. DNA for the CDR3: TGTGCCAGCAGCTTAGGGGGGGACCAAGAGACCCAGTACTTC.

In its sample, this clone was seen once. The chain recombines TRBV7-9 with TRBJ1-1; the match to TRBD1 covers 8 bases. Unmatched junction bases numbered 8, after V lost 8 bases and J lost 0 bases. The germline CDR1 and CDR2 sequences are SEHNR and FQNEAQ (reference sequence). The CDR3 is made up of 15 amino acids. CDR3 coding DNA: TGTGCCAGCTCCACAGGGGGGGGAATGAACACTGAAGCTTTCTTT. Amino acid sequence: CASSTGGGMNTEAFF.

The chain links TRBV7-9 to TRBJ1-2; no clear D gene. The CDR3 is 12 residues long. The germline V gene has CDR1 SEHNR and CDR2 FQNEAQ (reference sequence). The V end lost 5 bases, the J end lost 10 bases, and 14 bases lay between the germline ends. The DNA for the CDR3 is TGTGCCAGCAGCCCTTCGGTCCCGTCCTACACCTTC. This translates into CASSPSVPSYTF.

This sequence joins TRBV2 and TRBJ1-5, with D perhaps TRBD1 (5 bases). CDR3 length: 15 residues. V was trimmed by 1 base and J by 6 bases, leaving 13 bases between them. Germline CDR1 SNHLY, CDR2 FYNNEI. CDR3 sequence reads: CASSEVEGTSQPQHF. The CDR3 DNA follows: TGTGCCAGCAGTGAAGTGGAAGGGACCAGTCAGCCCCAGCATTTT.

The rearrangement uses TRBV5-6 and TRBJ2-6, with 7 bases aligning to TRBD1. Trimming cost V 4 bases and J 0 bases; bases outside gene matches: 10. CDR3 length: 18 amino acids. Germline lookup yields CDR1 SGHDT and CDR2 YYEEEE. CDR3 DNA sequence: TGTGCCAGCAGCAGACCGGGACAGTTTAACTCTGGGGCCAACGTCCTGACTTTC. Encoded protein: CASSRPGQFNSGANVLTF.

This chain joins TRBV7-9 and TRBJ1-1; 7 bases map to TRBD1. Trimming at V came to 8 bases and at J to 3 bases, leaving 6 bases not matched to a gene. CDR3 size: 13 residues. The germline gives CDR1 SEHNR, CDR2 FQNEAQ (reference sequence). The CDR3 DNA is TGTGCCAGCGCCGGGACAGTTTACACTGAAGCTTTCTTT. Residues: CASAGTVYTEAFF.

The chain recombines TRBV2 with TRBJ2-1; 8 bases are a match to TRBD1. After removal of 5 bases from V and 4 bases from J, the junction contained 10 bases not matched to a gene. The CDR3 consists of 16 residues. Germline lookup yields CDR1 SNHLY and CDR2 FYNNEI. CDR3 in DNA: TGTGCCAGCAGTTCGGTCGGACAGGGACGGTACAATGAGCAGTTCTTC. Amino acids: CASSSVGQGRYNEQFF.

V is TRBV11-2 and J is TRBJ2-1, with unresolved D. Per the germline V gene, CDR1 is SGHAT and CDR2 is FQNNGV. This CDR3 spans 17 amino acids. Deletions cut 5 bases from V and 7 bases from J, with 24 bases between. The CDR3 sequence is CASSTYVIPGLGNEQFF. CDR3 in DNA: TGTGCCAGCAGCACCTATGTCATCCCGGGCCTTGGTAATGAGCAGTTCTTC.

The CDR3 loop is CASTHRFLGQIYEQYF. In DNA form, the CDR3 reads TGTGCCAGCACCCATCGGTTCTTGGGACAGATCTACGAGCAGTACTTC. The chain has TRBV6-6 and TRBJ2-7; 7 bases align to TRBD1. Germline CDR1 reads MNHNY; CDR2 reads SVGAGI (reference sequence). J gave up 3 bases and V 7 bases, and 15 bases lay outside the gene matches. There are 16 residues in the CDR3.

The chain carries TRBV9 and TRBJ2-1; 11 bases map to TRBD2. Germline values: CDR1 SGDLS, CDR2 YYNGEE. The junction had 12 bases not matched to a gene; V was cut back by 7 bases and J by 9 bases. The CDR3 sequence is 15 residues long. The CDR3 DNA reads TGTGCCAGCTCGGGGAGTAGCGGGGGGGCGCGTGAGCAGTTCTTC. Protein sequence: CASSGSSGGAREQFF.

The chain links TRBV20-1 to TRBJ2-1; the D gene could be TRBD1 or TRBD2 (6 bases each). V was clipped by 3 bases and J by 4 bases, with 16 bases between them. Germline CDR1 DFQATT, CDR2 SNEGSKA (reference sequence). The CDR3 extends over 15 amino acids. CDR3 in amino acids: CSASFGGGPYNEQFF. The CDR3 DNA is TGCAGTGCTAGTTTCGGGGGCGGCCCTTACAATGAGCAGTTCTTC.

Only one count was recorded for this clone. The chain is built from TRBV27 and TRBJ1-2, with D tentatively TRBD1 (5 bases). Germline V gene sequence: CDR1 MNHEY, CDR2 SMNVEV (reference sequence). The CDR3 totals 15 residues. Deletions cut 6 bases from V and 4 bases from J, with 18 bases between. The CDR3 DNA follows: TGTGCCAGCAGGATCCAAGGACAAAGCATCTATGGCTACACCTTC. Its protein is CASRIQGQSIYGYTF.

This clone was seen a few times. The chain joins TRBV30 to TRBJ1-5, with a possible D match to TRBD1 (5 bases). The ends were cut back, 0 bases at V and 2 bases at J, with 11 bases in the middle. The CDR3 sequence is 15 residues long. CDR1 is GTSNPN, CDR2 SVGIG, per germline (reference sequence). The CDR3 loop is CAWSVGTSGNQPQHF. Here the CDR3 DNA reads TGTGCCTGGAGTGTTGGGACCTCGGGCAATCAGCCCCAGCATTTT.

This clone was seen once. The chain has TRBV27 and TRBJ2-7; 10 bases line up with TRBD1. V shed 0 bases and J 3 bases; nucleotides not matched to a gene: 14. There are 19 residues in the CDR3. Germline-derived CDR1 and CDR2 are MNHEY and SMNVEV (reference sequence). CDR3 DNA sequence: TGTGCCAGCAGTTTATCCCTGCGGACTCGACAGGGGGCAGACTACGAGCAGTACTTC. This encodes CASSLSLRTRQGADYEQYF.

The DNA for the CDR3 is TGCGCCAGCAGCTCGACAGGACCCGACTTGAACACTGAAGCTTTCTTT. Protein: CASSSTGPDLNTEAFF. The gene calls are TRBV5-1 and TRBJ1-1, with a possible D match to TRBD1 (6 bases). This CDR3 region has 16 residues. Germline loops: CDR1 SGHRS, CDR2 YFSETQ. The V end lost 3 bases, the J end lost 0 bases, and 15 bases lay between the germline ends.

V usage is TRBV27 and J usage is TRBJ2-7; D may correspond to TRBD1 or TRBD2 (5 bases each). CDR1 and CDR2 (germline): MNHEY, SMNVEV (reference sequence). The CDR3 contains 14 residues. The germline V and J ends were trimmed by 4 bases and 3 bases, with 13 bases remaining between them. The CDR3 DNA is TGTGCCAGCAGTTCTTCCCCGGGGCACTACGAGCAGTACTTC. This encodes CASSSSPGHYEQYF.

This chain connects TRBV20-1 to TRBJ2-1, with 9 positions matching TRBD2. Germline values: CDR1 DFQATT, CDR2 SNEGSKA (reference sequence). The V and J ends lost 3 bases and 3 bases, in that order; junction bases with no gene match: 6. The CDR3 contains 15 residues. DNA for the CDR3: TGCAGTGCTAGTGGCCCGACTAGCGGCTACAATGAGCAGTTCTTC. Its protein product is CSASGPTSGYNEQFF.

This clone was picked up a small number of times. This chain's CDR3 is CASSWYDSGQPQHF. CDR3 in DNA: TGCGCCAGCAGTTGGTACGACAGCGGTCAGCCCCAGCATTTT. The genes are TRBV10-2 and TRBJ1-5; weak D call: TRBD1 (5 bases). Germline CDR1 reads WSHSY; CDR2 reads SAAADI. Trimming took 5 bases from V and 6 from J, leaving 14 bases between them. This CDR3 has 14 residues.